Here is one TCR beta chain with its context. What antigen it recognizes has not been identified. No per-base quality is available; no much larger clone lies one base away. The record originates from a study of blood T cell repertoires in COVID-19 (dated by TCRdb to 2020 to 2022). About the investigation overall: Samples covering the acute and convalescent phases of COVID-19 were provided by collaborators in the United States, Italy and Spain. Samples came from the ongoing ImmuneRACE study (first 160 participants) plus 1,254 subjects from 6 global collaborators. A freely available public database, intended as a resource for researchers studying the immune response to SARS-CoV-2, is where the repertoires were released. A de-identified subject ID, COVID-19 status, age in years and sex were almost always included in the sample metadata. The material from the prospective study consisted of cDNA or gDNA derived from T cells, B-cell-depleted T cells, or PBMCs. Where HLA class I and class II types were available, the types were taken from metadata supplied by the sample provider, not from assay-based typing. The dataset comprised deeply sampled blood TCRbeta repertoires from subjects exposed to, actively infected with, or recovered from COVID-19. General conclusions and limits of the study: Clinical and demographic metadata were provided uncurated, with the amount varying by source and participant.

TCRbeta CDR3 regions were amplified from genomic DNA using the immunoSEQ Assay, a bias-controlled multiplex PCR. Under the source paper's analysis protocol: The number of nucleated cells in each sample was estimated by amplification of reference gene primers within the assay. Sequence reads were collapsed and filtered to measure the absolute abundance of every unique TCRbeta CDR3 rearrangement. For each sample, productive Simpson clonality was calculated as the square root of Simpson's diversity index across productive rearrangements. What TCRdb holds here is the immuneACCESS table cut down to in-frame rearrangements. Part of the clones is not present; checked against another copy, under half of the missing clones reflect an unresolved V gene, and the others are unexplained. V, J and clone size are those of that table, while D and trimming were read from the DNA. This sample comprises about 160,000 clones, 65% to 90% of them detected only once. Of the sample, about 7.7% falls within the top ten clones.

One collaborating source in Seattle enrolled patients while the patients were actively infected and followed the patients over time throughout the course of disease. Whole blood was collected in K2EDTA tubes by collaborating institutions according to the institutions' own protocols. For TCRbeta analysis, collaborator samples were shipped as frozen whole blood, as isolated PBMCs, or as DNA extracted from either sample type. Including the terminal cysteine and phenylalanine, the CDR3 comprises 16 residues. CDR3 DNA only is kept here, 48 bases in frame from base 1. Here V drops 4 bases and J drops 5 bases, and the junction holds 8 bases not matched to any gene. CDR1 is given as MNHNS and CDR2 as SASEGT, both from the germline V gene.

In this chain, TRBV6-1 is recombined with TRBJ2-3, and TRBD2 matches 11 of the central bases. The sequenced sample consisted of peripheral blood. This TCR came from a woman aged 35 to 49 with COVID-19, enrolled during active disease. This receptor carries the CDR3 CASSVLSGGAGDTQYF. Read as DNA, the sequence is TGTGCCAGCAGTGTCCTTAGCGGGGGGGCCGGAGATACGCAGTATTTT.